Presented here are 12 T cell receptor delta chains from one specimen sequenced in a study of γδ T cells in repeated Plasmodium falciparum infection. TCRdb re-called the multiplex PCR reads with CATT. Of under 65,000 delta-chain clones listed, about 1.5% are singletons. Bulk repertoires came from Vgamma9/Vdelta2+ or Vdelta2-negative gammadelta T cells flow-sorted from PBMC. Sequenced material: gamma-delta T cells from blood. These receptors all stem from a pool of human donors (malaria-infected and uninfected, not separated).

This clone was detected only a few times. The protein recorded in TCRdb matches a much larger clone and deviates from this DNA's translation at residue 3, suggesting a read error; the protein here is obtained by translating the DNA. This chain joins TRDV2 and TRDJ1; D is perhaps TRDD3 (5 bases). The J gene, left out of TCRdb, was set here by checking the DNA against germline. This CDR3 is 21 amino acids long. Germline CDR1 GEAIGNYY, CDR2 EKD. This CDR3 is CARDTDDGGWIDPPDADKLIF. The CDR3 DNA follows: TGTGCCCGTGACACCGATGACGGGGGGTGGATCGACCCCCCCGACGCCGATAAACTCATCTTT.

A note on this clone: This DNA's translation differs at residue 7 from TCRdb's protein, which comes from a much larger clone; a read error is likely, and the protein shown is translated from the DNA. The chain joins TRDV2 to TRDJ1, with 11 positions matching TRDD3. The J gene, absent from TCRdb, was called here by matching the DNA to germline. V trimming: 0 bases; J trimming: 0 bases; junction bases outside the gene matches: 17. The germline V gene encodes CDR1 GEAIGNYY and CDR2 EKD. This CDR3 comprises 21 residues. The CDR3 sequence: CACDTAKKVGDTRLYTDKLIF. Written as DNA, the CDR3 is TGTGCCTGTGACACCGCGAAGAAGGTGGGGGATACGCGTCTGTACACCGATAAACTCATCTTT.

Many counts were recorded for this clone. A read error is possible here, since a much larger clone lies one base away. CDR3 in amino acids: CALGEGTLRPARRGISDKLIF. The CDR3 DNA is TGTGCTCTTGGGGAGGGAACCCTTCGCCCTGCTAGGCGGGGGATAAGCGATAAACTCATCTTT. This chain links TRDV1 with TRDJ1; TRDD3 agrees at 8 bases. V lost 3 bases, J lost 4 bases, and 25 bases stayed unmatched. Germline CDR1 reads TSWWSYY; CDR2 reads QGS. The CDR3 is 21 residues long.

In its sample, this clone was seen a few times. The amino acid sequence in TCRdb belongs to a much larger clone and departs from this DNA's translation at residue 17, likely a sequencing read error; the sequence shown is translated from the DNA. The chain uses TRDV1 and TRDJ1, with TRDD3 matching over 11 bases. CDR1 and CDR2 (germline): TSWWSYY, QGS. The CDR3 runs 21 residues. V was clipped by 1 base and J by 7 bases; unmatched bases: 23. CDR3 nucleotide sequence: TGTGCTCTTGGGGAACCCAAACGCCCGTACTGGGGGATATCGGGGAGCGGTAAACTCATCTTT. Translated, it gives CALGEPKRPYWGISGSGKLIF.

There are many counts of this clone. TCRdb's protein for this DNA is that of a much larger clone and differs from the translation at residue 11, likely a read error; the protein shown is the DNA translation. The rearrangement uses TRDV1 and TRDJ3, with unresolved D. This CDR3 contains 17 residues. Germline CDR1 TSWWSYY, CDR2 QGS. CDR3 sequence: CALGVNHRPWNTRQMFF. CDR3 coding DNA: TGTGCTCTTGGGGTAAACCACAGGCCCTGGAACACCCGACAGATGTTTTTC.

This clone has a handful of counts. TCRdb shows a much larger clone's protein in place of this DNA's translation, and the two differ at residue 14, likely through a read error; the protein shown is translated from the DNA. V is TRDV2 and J is TRDJ1; 12 bases align to TRDD3. Germline V gene data show CDR1 as GEAIGNYY and CDR2 as EKD. The CDR3 spans 19 residues. J lost 4 bases, V lost 1 base, and 15 bases had no gene match. The CDR3 here is CACDTGYWGIPQYIDKLIF. For the CDR3, the DNA is TGTGCCTGTGACACGGGGTACTGGGGGATACCCCAGTACATCGATAAACTCATCTTT.

Only a few counts were recorded for this clone. The mismatch at residue 14 between this DNA's translation and the TCRdb protein of a much larger clone likely reflects a read error; the protein shown is translated from the DNA. The gene calls are TRDV1 and TRDJ1; 11 bases are shared with TRDD3. CDR3 length: 23 residues. Germline-derived CDR1 and CDR2 are TSWWSYY and QGS. V dropped 2 bases and J dropped 3; count of bases not matched to a gene: 26. CDR3 bases: TGTGCTCTTGGGGAAGGCTTAAAAGCCTTCCTATTCTTGATGGGGGATACGCCCGATAAACTCATCTTT. As protein: CALGEGLKAFLFLMGDTPDKLIF.

Of note for this clone: TCRdb's listed protein matches a much larger clone and diverges from this DNA's translation at residue 8, likely through a read error; the protein shown comes from the DNA. The J gene is TRDJ1, the V gene TRDV1; 10 bases are a match to TRDD3. The J gene is absent in TCRdb and was assigned here via DNA matching to germline. CDR1 and CDR2 from the germline V gene are TSWWSYY and QGS. This CDR3 comprises 23 residues. The V segment lost 4 bases and the J segment 0 bases; nucleotides outside the gene matches: 26. The CDR3 is CALGGTSTPLLYWGIRYTDKLIF. CDR3 DNA: TGTGCTCTTGGGGGTACTTCCACTCCTTTACTCTACTGGGGGATTAGGTACACCGATAAACTCATCTTT.

This clone was recorded many times. For this DNA, TCRdb reports the protein of a much larger clone, which diverges at residue 20, most likely from a read error; the protein presented here is translated directly from the DNA. The gene calls are TRDV1 and TRDJ1, with D perhaps given as TRDD2 or TRDD3 (5 bases each). Germline CDR1 reads TSWWSYY; CDR2 reads QGS. The length of the CDR3 is 21 residues. The CDR3 protein is CALGELEEVPMPYWYTDKLTF. In DNA, the CDR3 is TGTGCTCTTGGGGAACTAGAGGAAGTGCCCATGCCCTACTGGTACACCGATAAACTCACCTTT.

A word on this clone: The protein in TCRdb stems from a much larger clone and differs at residue 15 from this DNA's translation, likely a read error; here the protein is translated from the DNA. This chain links TRDV3 with TRDJ1; 11 bases align to TRDD3. The J gene was missing in TCRdb and was found by matching the end of the DNA to germline. This CDR3 has 19 residues. Germline lookup yields CDR1 TVYSNPD and CDR2 GDNSRS (reference sequence). With 3 bases clipped from V and 5 bases from J, the junction kept 23 bases outside the gene matches. CDR3 in amino acids: CAFQWPPNLLGDSRDKLIF. The CDR3 DNA reads as TGTGCCTTCCAGTGGCCTCCTAATCTACTGGGGGATAGCAGAGATAAACTCATCTTT.

Regarding this clone: The protein that TCRdb holds for this DNA derives from a much larger clone and differs from the translated DNA at residue 13, which likely indicates a read error; the protein shown here is translated from the DNA. The chain joins TRDV1 to TRDJ1, with 8 bases fitting TRDD3. V trimming: 0 bases; J trimming: 0 bases; junction bases outside the gene matches: 33. CDR1 is TSWWSYY, CDR2 QGS, per germline. This CDR3 comprises 26 residues. The CDR3 is CALGELGVKGFSIGGFSHLYTDKLIF. CDR3 DNA: TGTGCTCTTGGGGAACTAGGAGTCAAAGGCTTTTCGATTGGGGGATTCTCACACCTGTACACCGATAAACTCATCTTT.

The table lists this clone with a few counts. TCRdb's protein, taken from a much larger clone, differs from this DNA's translation at residue 8, likely owing to a read error; the protein displayed comes from the DNA. The CDR3 coding sequence is TGTGCCTCCCTTCCTAGTCGAGCTGGGACCCTTAGTAGGAGGACCGATAAACTCATCTTT. It specifies CASLPSRAGTLSRRTDKLIF. The genes are TRDV3 and TRDJ1; TRDD2 aligns across 8 bases. The length of the CDR3 is 20 residues. CDR1 TVYSNPD and CDR2 GDNSRS come from the germline V gene (reference sequence). The trim removed 4 bases at V and 2 bases at J, leaving 27 bases unmatched.